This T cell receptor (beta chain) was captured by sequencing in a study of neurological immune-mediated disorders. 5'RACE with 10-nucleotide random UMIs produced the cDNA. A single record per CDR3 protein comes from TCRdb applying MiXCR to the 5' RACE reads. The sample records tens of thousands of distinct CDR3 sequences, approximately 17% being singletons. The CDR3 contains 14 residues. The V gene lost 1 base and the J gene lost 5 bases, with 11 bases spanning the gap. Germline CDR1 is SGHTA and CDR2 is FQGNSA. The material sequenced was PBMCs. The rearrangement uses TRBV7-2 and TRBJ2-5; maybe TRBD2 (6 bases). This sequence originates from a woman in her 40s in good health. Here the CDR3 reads CASSLGRGMETQYF. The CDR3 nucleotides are TGTGCCAGCAGCTTAGGGCGGGGCATGGAGACCCAGTACTTC.